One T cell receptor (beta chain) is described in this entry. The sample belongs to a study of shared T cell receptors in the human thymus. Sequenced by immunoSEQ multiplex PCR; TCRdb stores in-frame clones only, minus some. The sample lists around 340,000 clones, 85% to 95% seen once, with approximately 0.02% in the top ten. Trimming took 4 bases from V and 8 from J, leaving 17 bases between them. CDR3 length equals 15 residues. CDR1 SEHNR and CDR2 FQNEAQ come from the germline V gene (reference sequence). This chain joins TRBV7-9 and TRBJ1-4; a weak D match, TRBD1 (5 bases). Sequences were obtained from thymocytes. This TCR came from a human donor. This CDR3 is CASSSDRASGEKLFF. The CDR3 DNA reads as TGTGCCAGCAGCTCCGATCGGGCCTCAGGGGAAAAACTGTTTTTT.